Given below is one TCR beta chain in context. This clone was seen a few times. Its antigen specificity is not known. No clone much larger than this one lies a single base away; base qualities are absent. This sample is part of a study of glioma-infiltrating T cells after dendritic cell vaccination listed by TCRdb under 2016. As for the study more broadly: The cohort included some 15 glioblastoma patients drawn from Phase I and II dendritic cell vaccination trials, of whom 9 were newly diagnosed and 6 had recurrent disease. Tumor-infiltrating lymphocyte content was quantified and tumor and blood repertoires were compared in dendritic cell-vaccinated glioblastoma patients by deep sequencing of TCR beta CDR3 regions. TCR sequencing metrics, including TIL content and tumor-blood repertoire overlap, were correlated with survival after dendritic cell vaccination. Each patient got three intradermal injections of the dendritic cell vaccine, spaced at biweekly intervals, in the arm below the axilla. Autologous tumor lysate-pulsed dendritic cell vaccination was administered to the patients between about 2003 and 2013. The vaccine was prepared from monocyte-derived dendritic cells that were cultured for seven days with IL-4 and GM-CSF and then pulsed overnight with autologous tumor lysate.

Trimming at the junction amounts to 2 bases on V and 0 bases on J, and the germline ends lie 9 bases apart. The germline V gene (reference sequence) sets CDR1 to SGHKS and CDR2 to YYEKEE. The CDR3 runs 16 amino acids, cysteine and phenylalanine included. Solely the CDR3 DNA is kept, with 48 bases framed from the first base. Here is what the overall study found, with its caveats: After dendritic cell vaccination, a higher estimated pretreatment TIL content predicted longer time to progression and longer overall survival. The response model built on TCR overlap across three groups was characterized as speculative, with prospective validation still needed. The cohort was small and heterogeneous, few patients had complete blood and tumor sets, and even fewer had initial-recurrent tumor pairs. No direct relationship between TCR clonality and survival was found, suggesting a diverse polyclonal response may matter.

In light of the paper, this sample's time point label describes: after dendritic cell vaccination, including at tumor progression/relapse. Patients were selected for having adequate residual fresh-frozen tumor tissue and more than two years of available survival data. Although molecular status otherwise differed among the glioblastoma patients, no patient had an isocitrate dehydrogenase mutation. PBMC collection took place before vaccination, two weeks after the third vaccination, and at tumor progression if progression occurred. Genomic DNA was extracted with the Qiagen DNeasy Blood extraction Kit. The immunoSEQ assay amplified TCRB CDR3 regions from approximately 2 micrograms of genomic DNA, or from all available DNA when less than that amount was available. The multiplex PCR relied on 60 forward primers for TCR V beta segments and 13 reverse primers for J beta segments. Synthetic control templates were spiked into each sample at limiting dilution to estimate reads per starting template. The Illumina HiSeq System generated sequencing reads of 87 bp. In the source study's methods: PCR and sequencing errors were removed by a nearest neighbor algorithm that merged closely related sequences. TCR overlap was defined as the percentage of unique tumor TCR beta sequences that were also present in the same patient's peripheral blood. What TCRdb holds here is the immuneACCESS table cut down to in-frame rearrangements. Part of the clones is not present; checked against another copy, under half of the missing clones reflect an unresolved V gene, and the others are unexplained. The V and J calls and the clone size are those of that table, but D and trimming were determined from the DNA. The sample contains tens of thousands of clones, around 83% of them found a single time. The top ten constitute less than 8% of the sample.

This TCR was recovered from a human donor with glioblastoma. The sequences come from blood, collected after dendritic cell vaccination. This receptor chain uses TRBV5-5 and TRBJ1-6, with the D gene not confidently named. This receptor has the CDR3 CASSFPIHSYNSPLHF. The DNA sequence follows: TGTGCCAGCAGCTTCCCAATACACTCCTATAATTCACCCCTCCACTTT. The full variable domain, with segments outside the CDR3 supplied by the reference TRBV5-5 and TRBJ1-6 proteins, appears as DAGVTQSPTHLIKTRGQQVTLRCSPISGHKSVSWYQQVLGQGPQFIFQYYEKEERGRGNFPDRFSARQFPNYSSELNVNALLLGDSALYLCASSFPIHSYNSPLHFGNGTRLTVT.